These T cell receptor beta chains were read from a single sample in a study of blood T cells in healthy people across ages. MiXCR, run by TCRdb on the 5' RACE reads, gives a single entry per CDR3 protein. Here the sample spans 710,000 or so distinct CDR3 sequences, 22% being singletons. Sequenced sample: blood. These receptors all stem from a man aged 70 or older in good health. Both conserved end residues are part of each CDR3. A D gene is named only where the DNA matches it firmly. Size values are once, few and many counts, or a class for expanded clones, and some rows have none.

NA	TRBV3-1	NA	TRBJ1-2	CASSPSRTHSLGYTF	TGTGCCAGCAGCCCCTCCCGGACCCACTCTCTTGGCTACACCTTC
NA	TRBV24-1	few	TRBJ2-5	CATSDSTRGKEGLGRETQYF	TGTGCCACCAGTGATTCCACAAGGGGGAAGGAAGGATTGGGGAGAGAGACCCAGTACTTC
NA	TRBV5-1	few	TRBJ2-3	CASSPEGHNTDTQYF	TGCGCCAGCAGCCCGGAGGGACATAACACAGATACGCAGTATTTT
NA	TRBV6-5	NA	TRBJ1-5	CASRSSSLQPQHF	TGTGCCAGCAGGTCATCGTCGCTGCAGCCCCAGCATTTT
TRBD2	TRBV5-1	few	TRBJ2-3	CASSPTVTSGTDTQYF	TGCGCCAGCAGCCCAACAGTGACTAGCGGCACAGATACGCAGTATTTT
NA	TRBV20-1	few	TRBJ1-4	CSAREAGALKKLFF	TGCAGTGCTAGAGAGGCGGGTGCTTTGAAAAAACTGTTTTTT
TRBD2	TRBV5-1	NA	TRBJ2-3	CASSPAGVGRDTQYF	TGCGCCAGCAGCCCAGCGGGAGTAGGTCGAGATACGCAGTATTTT
NA	TRBV12-3/TRBV12-4	NA	TRBJ1-1	CASSSRRTVNTEAFF	TGTGCCAGCAGTTCTAGAAGGACGGTGAACACTGAAGCTTTCTTT
NA	TRBV7-9	NA	TRBJ2-1	CASGNIRDHNEQFF	TGTGCCAGCGGTAACATCCGGGACCACAATGAGCAGTTCTTC
NA	TRBV20-1	NA	TRBJ2-1	CSALWTFLGGHEQFF	TGCAGTGCGCTCTGGACATTCTTGGGGGGACATGAGCAGTTCTTC
NA	TRBV14	few	TRBJ1-4	CASSLTGSKNEKLFF	TGTGCCAGCAGCCTGACGGGCAGTAAGAATGAAAAACTGTTTTTT
NA	TRBV28	NA	TRBJ2-5	CASSFPTTLRAAQYF	TGTGCCAGCAGTTTTCCCACCACGCTCCGGGCTGCCCAGTACTTC
NA	TRBV12-3/TRBV12-4	few	TRBJ2-6	CASSLVAGANVRTF	TGTGCCAGCAGTTTAGTTGCGGGGGCCAACGTCCGGACTTTC
NA	TRBV11-1	NA	TRBJ2-5	CASSQRTARETQYF	TGTGCCAGCAGCCAAAGGACAGCGAGAGAGACCCAGTACTTC
TRBD2	TRBV18	few	TRBJ2-3	CASSPLSSGGTDTQYF	TGTGCCAGCTCACCTCTGAGTAGCGGGGGCACAGATACGCAGTATTTT
TRBD2	TRBV27	few	TRBJ2-1	CASTTWTSGYNEQFF	TGTGCCAGCACCACCTGGACTAGCGGCTACAATGAGCAGTTCTTC
TRBD1	TRBV11-2	NA	TRBJ1-1	CASNPGGGGAIEAFF	TGTGCCAGCAACCCGGGGGGAGGGGGCGCGATTGAAGCTTTCTTT
NA	TRBV13	few	TRBJ1-6	CASSLRDPGSDSPLHF	TGTGCCAGCAGCTTACGTGATCCGGGTTCGGATTCACCCCTCCACTTT
TRBD2	TRBV7-2	NA	TRBJ2-1	CASSPRTSGRAEQFF	TGTGCCAGCAGCCCGAGGACTAGCGGGAGAGCTGAGCAGTTCTTC